These T cell receptor beta chains were read from a single sample in a study of early T cells in non-severe SARS-CoV-2 infection. TCRdb recomputed calls from the 5' RACE reads with MiXCR, one row per CDR3 protein. The sample contains around 46,000 distinct CDR3 sequences, 5.4% of which appear only once. Material: whole blood, obtained at baseline. All receptors come from an adult who was a healthcare worker with PCR-confirmed SARS-CoV-2 infection or an uninfected control (not recorded which). CDR3s include the opening cysteine and the closing phenylalanine or tryptophan. The D gene is left open where the match is weak. Clone size is stated in some rows and not others, as once, few, many or a class when expanded.

abundance | d_gene | j_gene | v_gene | CDR3nt | CDR3aa
many | - | TRBJ2-1 | TRBV5-1 | TGCGCCAGCAGCTTGTACTTGAGGGTTAGTGAGCAGTTCTTC | CASSLYLRVSEQFF
- | - | TRBJ2-3 | TRBV14 | TGTGCCAGCAGCCAAGATATGGATACGCAGTATTTT | CASSQDMDTQYF
- | TRBD1 | TRBJ2-7 | TRBV10-1 | TGCGCCAGCAGTGGCGGGACAGGGGGTAGCGAGCAGTACTTC | CASSGGTGGSEQYF
- | - | TRBJ2-7 | TRBV29-1 | TGCAGCGCCCAAGGAGCGCCAAGCTCCTACGAGCAGTACTTC | CSAQGAPSSYEQYF
many | - | TRBJ1-2 | TRBV30 | TGTGCCTGGAGTCCGGGGGGGCAGGACTATGGCTACACCTTC | CAWSPGGQDYGYTF
- | TRBD1 | TRBJ2-3 | TRBV9 | TGTGCCAATTTAAAACCGGGACAGCTCACAGATACGCAGTATTTT | CANLKPGQLTDTQYF
many | TRBD2 | TRBJ2-1 | TRBV27 | TGTGCCAGCAGTTTATTTCGGGGGGAGCCTAACCCTGAGCAGTTCTTC | CASSLFRGEPNPEQFF
few | - | TRBJ2-2 | TRBV28 | TGTGCCAGCAGCCTAGAGCCCGGGCTAAGCACCGGGGAGCTGTTTTTT | CASSLEPGLSTGELFF
many | TRBD2 | TRBJ2-1 | TRBV19 | TGTGCCAGTAGTATAGATCCCCCGGTGGGCGGGAGATTCGACAATGAGCAGTTCTTC | CASSIDPPVGGRFDNEQFF
many | TRBD2 | TRBJ2-1 | TRBV29-1 | TGCAGCGTTGAATCGGGAGGGGTCCTCGATGAGCAGTTCTTC | CSVESGGVLDEQFF
many | TRBD1 | TRBJ1-2 | TRBV28 | TGTGCCAGCAGGGCTCCCGGGACAGGGAACTATGGCTACACCTTC | CASRAPGTGNYGYTF
many | TRBD1 | TRBJ1-2 | TRBV28 | TGTGCCAGCAGTTCCCTCCTCGACAGGGAGTATGGCTACACCTTC | CASSSLLDREYGYTF
medium-sized | - | TRBJ2-2 | TRBV20-1 | TGCAGTGCTAGAGAAGGGCTAGGAGGGGAGCTGTTTTTT | CSAREGLGGELFF
- | - | TRBJ2-3 | TRBV10-2 | TGCGCCAGCAGACCCCGGAGGCAGGGCACAGATACGCAGTATTTT | CASRPRRQGTDTQYF
many | - | TRBJ2-7 | TRBV12-5 | TGTTCTACTGAGCGGCGGGATGCATCCTACGAGCAGTACTTC | CSTERRDASYEQYF
few | TRBD1 | TRBJ2-7 | TRBV10-3 | TGTGCCATCAGACCTGTAGGACAGGGGACCGAGCAGTACTTC | CAIRPVGQGTEQYF
many | - | TRBJ2-5 | TRBV6-5 | TGTGCCAGCAGTGTGAGTTTCCGGCTGTTACGAGAGACCCAGTACTTC | CASSVSFRLLRETQYF
many | - | TRBJ1-5 | TRBV2 | TGTGCCAGCAGCGACATGGGGGGGCGGCAGCCCCAGCATTTT | CASSDMGGRQPQHF
many | TRBD2 | TRBJ2-3 | TRBV28 | TGTGCCAGTGCCGGGACTAGCTCCACAGATACGCAGTATTTT | CASAGTSSTDTQYF
many | TRBD1 | TRBJ2-3 | TRBV7-8 | TGTGCCAGCAGCCTACCCGACAGGGAGAGAGATACGCAGTATTTT | CASSLPDRERDTQYF
few | - | TRBJ2-1 | TRBV29-1 | TGCAGCGTTGTGCAGGTATCCCTTGAGCAGTTCTTC | CSVVQVSLEQFF
- | TRBD2 | TRBJ2-7 | TRBV9 | TGTGCCAGCGGCGGGACTAGCAGTTACGAGCTGTACTTC | CASGGTSSYELYF
- | TRBD2 | TRBJ2-7 | TRBV20-1 | TGCAGTGCGGGACTAGTCTCTGACGAGCAGTACTTC | CSAGLVSDEQYF
few | - | TRBJ1-2 | TRBV20-1 | TGCAGTGCTAGAGTTGTAGAGGGCGCTAACTATGGCTACACCTTC | CSARVVEGANYGYTF
many | - | TRBJ2-7 | TRBV9 | TGTGCCAGCAGCGTCTACCCGAGCTCCTACGAGCAGTACTTC | CASSVYPSSYEQYF
few | - | TRBJ1-2 | TRBV3-1 | TGTGCCACCTCGGACGGGGCAGATGGCTACACCTTC | CATSDGADGYTF
many | TRBD1 | TRBJ2-5 | TRBV29-1 | TGCAGCGCCCGACAGGGGACGGGGGAGACCCAGTACTTC | CSARQGTGETQYF
few | TRBD1 | TRBJ2-7 | TRBV28 | TGTGCCAGCAGTTTAAAACCCGAGGCAGGGGGCACTTCCTACGAGCAGTACTTC | CASSLKPEAGGTSYEQYF
many | - | TRBJ2-5 | TRBV20-1 | TGCAGTGCTAGGATTACGGGCGGCTCGTTGGAGACCCAGTACTTC | CSARITGGSLETQYF